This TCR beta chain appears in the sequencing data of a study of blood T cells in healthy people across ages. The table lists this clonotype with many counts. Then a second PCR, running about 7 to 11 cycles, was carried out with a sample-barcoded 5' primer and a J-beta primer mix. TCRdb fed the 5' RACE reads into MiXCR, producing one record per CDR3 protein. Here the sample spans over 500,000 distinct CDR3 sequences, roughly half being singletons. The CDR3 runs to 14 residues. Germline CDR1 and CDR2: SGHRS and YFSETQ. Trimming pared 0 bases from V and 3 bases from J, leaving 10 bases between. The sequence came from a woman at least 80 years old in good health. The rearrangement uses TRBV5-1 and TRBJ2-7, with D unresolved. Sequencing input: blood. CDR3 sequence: CASSLGVEVYEQYF. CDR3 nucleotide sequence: TGCGCCAGCAGCTTGGGGGTGGAAGTCTACGAGCAGTACTTC. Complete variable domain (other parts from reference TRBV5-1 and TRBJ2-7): KAGVTQTPRYLIKTRGQQVTLSCSPISGHRSVSWYQQTPGQGLQFLFEYFSETQRNKGNFPGRFSGRQFSNSRSEMNVSTLELGDSALYLCASSLGVEVYEQYFGPGTRLTVT.